In this sample, the clone carrying this T cell receptor beta chain turned up many times. This entry belongs to a study of shared clonotypes between healthy human individuals. Trimming took off 1 base at V and 1 base at J, with 8 bases between the two ends. The germline CDR1 and CDR2 sequences are LNHNV and YYDKDF (reference sequence). The CDR3 length is 15 residues. Clones were sequenced by immunoSEQ multiplex PCR, and TCRdb holds only the in-frame ones, with some missing. The sample lists roughly 500,000 clones; 79% were seen once. This clonotype originated in a woman aged 40 to 50 in good health. Some clones in this sample may be carry-over from other donors' samples. Specimen: PBMCs. This rearrangement joins TRBV15 to TRBJ2-1; D may be TRBD2 (5 bases). The CDR3 spells CATSRVSGSYNEQFF. The CDR3 bases are TGTGCCACCAGCAGAGTAAGCGGATCCTACAATGAGCAGTTCTTC.